The sequence of this T cell receptor (beta chain) was determined in a study of blood T cell repertoires in COVID-19. The CDR3 covers 12 residues. Germline lookup yields CDR1 MNHEY and CDR2 SVGAGI. Unmatched junction bases numbered 2, after V lost 2 bases and J lost 8 bases. Some clones are missing from TCRdb's copy, which holds only in-frame ones; the method was immunoSEQ multiplex PCR. The sample records about 120,000 clones, about 90% being singletons. Specimen: peripheral blood. V usage is TRBV6-5 and J usage is TRBJ1-1; 7 bases align to TRBD1. The receptor was derived from a woman aged 45-65 years with acute or convalescent COVID-19. CDR3 residues: CASSYAGGEAFF. CDR3 nucleotides: TGTGCCAGCAGTTACGCAGGGGGGGAAGCTTTCTTT.